Shown below are 22 T cell receptor beta chains from a single sample sequenced in a study of blood T cell repertoires in COVID-19. TCRdb's copy holds only in-frame clones and misses some; the assay was immunoSEQ multiplex PCR. Of approximately 96,000 clones listed, about 85% are singletons. The sample taken for sequencing was peripheral blood. The receptor set was obtained from an elderly woman with acute or convalescent COVID-19.

This clone turned up a few times. The chain links TRBV28 to TRBJ1-1; 7 bases are shared with TRBD1. Trimming at V came to 7 bases and at J to 4 bases, leaving 12 bases not matched to a gene. The CDR3 extends over 15 amino acids. Germline V CDR1 and CDR2: MDHEN, SYDVKM. CDR3 sequence (DNA): TGTGCCAGCATGCCTTTTCGCAGGGGGAGCACTGAAGCTTTCTTT. Its translation is CASMPFRRGSTEAFF.

The V gene is TRBV29-1, the J gene TRBJ1-1; D is uncertain. V was pared by 3 bases and J by 1 base, with 9 bases between. CDR1 is SQVTM and CDR2 is ANQGSEA in the germline V gene. The CDR3 spans 13 residues. The CDR3 coding sequence is TGCAGCGTTGATAACCAGGCGAACACTGAAGCTTTCTTT. Translating it yields CSVDNQANTEAFF.

This rearrangement joins TRBV9 to TRBJ1-3; the match to TRBD1 covers 8 bases. Trimming cost V 1 base and J 4 bases; bases outside gene matches: 10. The CDR3 runs 17 residues. In germline, CDR1 is SGDLS, CDR2 YYNGEE. CDR3 amino acids: CASSVTTGRQGGNTIYF. The CDR3 DNA follows: TGTGCCAGCAGCGTAACAACCGGTCGACAGGGGGGAAACACCATATATTTT. Variable domain in full (rest from reference TRBV9 and TRBJ1-3): DSGVTQTPKHLITATGQRVTLRCSPRSGDLSVYWYQQSLDQGLQFLIQYYNGEERAKGNILERFSAQQFPDLHSELNLSSLELGDSALYFCASSVTTGRQGGNTIYFGEGSWLTVV.

This clone appeared a few times. V is TRBV11-3 and J is TRBJ2-1; tentative D call: TRBD2 (5 bases). CDR1 SGHNT and CDR2 YENEEA come from the germline V gene. The CDR3 spans 13 residues. V shed 3 bases and J shed 4 bases, with 7 bases lying between them. CDR3 coding DNA: TGTGCCAGCAGCTTTACTAGATACAATGAGCAGTTCTTC. It specifies CASSFTRYNEQFF. Looking up the rest from reference TRBV11-3 and TRBJ2-1 gives the full variable domain: EAGVVQSPRYKIIEKKQPVAFWCNPISGHNTLYWYLQNLGQGPELLIRYENEEAVDDSQLPKDRFSAERLKGVDSTLKIQPAELGDSAVYLCASSFTRYNEQFFGPGTRLTVL.

The chain links TRBV24-1 to TRBJ1-2; 9 bases line up with TRBD1. The J segment lost 4 bases and the V segment lost 2 bases, leaving 4 bases of the junction unmatched. This CDR3 spans 15 amino acids. The germline gives CDR1 KGHDR, CDR2 SFDVKD. The CDR3 is CATSDSTGGIYGYTF. In nucleotides, the CDR3 is TGTGCCACCAGTGATTCGACAGGGGGAATCTATGGCTACACCTTC.

The J gene is TRBJ2-1, the V gene TRBV6-4; D may be TRBD2 (5 bases). Trimming took 6 bases from V and 9 from J, leaving 15 bases between them. Germline V CDR1 and CDR2: MRHNA, SNTAGT. The CDR3 spans 13 residues. The CDR3 spells CASSEGSWGEQFF. The CDR3, as DNA: TGTGCCAGCAGCGAGGGAAGTTGGGGTGAGCAGTTCTTC.

The gene calls are TRBV15 and TRBJ1-6, with D perhaps TRBD1 (5 bases). This CDR3 region has 13 residues. V lost 7 bases, J lost 8 bases, and 12 bases lay in between. Germline V CDR1 and CDR2: LNHNV, YYDKDF (reference sequence). The chain's CDR3 is CATTWGLDSPLHF. The CDR3, as DNA: TGTGCCACCACCTGGGGACTAGATTCACCCCTCCACTTT.

The chain combines TRBV7-3 with TRBJ1-1, with D unresolved. With 1 base removed from V and 5 bases from J, the gap between germline ends came to 8 bases. From germline, CDR1 is SGHTA and CDR2 FQGTGA. The CDR3 is 13 residues long. CDR3 region: CASSLNFWTEAFF. The DNA for the CDR3 is TGTGCCAGCAGCTTAAACTTCTGGACTGAAGCTTTCTTT.

The chain links TRBV7-9 to TRBJ1-1; D gene uncertain. The CDR3 extends over 13 amino acids. The germline V gene has CDR1 SEHNR and CDR2 FQNEAQ (reference sequence). Trimming stripped 5 bases from V and 4 bases from J, with 11 bases between. The CDR3 spells CASSPPLGTEAFF. The DNA of the CDR3 is TGTGCCAGCAGCCCTCCACTTGGCACTGAAGCTTTCTTT.

The rearrangement joins TRBV24-1 to TRBJ2-2; weak D call: TRBD1 (5 bases). V dropped 2 bases and J dropped 1 base, with 10 bases sitting between them. Germline lookup yields CDR1 KGHDR and CDR2 SFDVKD. The CDR3 covers 16 residues. CDR3 region: CATSDSGSVNTGELFF. The CDR3 coding sequence is TGTGCCACCAGTGATTCAGGGTCCGTGAACACCGGGGAGCTGTTTTTT.

This chain connects TRBV3-1 (or the pseudogene TRBV3-2) to TRBJ1-3, with 7 bases fitting TRBD1. CDR1 and CDR2 (germline): LGHDT, YNNKEL (reference sequence). The CDR3 is 17 amino acids. The J segment lost 0 bases and the V segment lost 4 bases, leaving 9 bases of the junction unmatched. CDR3 region: CASSRGTAYVSGNTIYF. In DNA form, the CDR3 reads TGTGCCAGCAGCCGGGGGACAGCCTATGTCTCTGGAAACACCATATATTTT.

This clone has just a few counts. This rearrangement joins TRBV7-8 to TRBJ2-5; TRBD2 matches 8 bases. CDR3 length equals 12 residues. In germline, CDR1 is SGHVS, CDR2 FQNEAQ. V dropped 6 bases and J dropped 4; count of bases not matched to a gene: 1. CDR3 residues: CASSGLAETQYF. The DNA of the CDR3 is TGTGCCAGCAGTGGACTAGCAGAGACCCAGTACTTC.

The chain couples TRBV28 to TRBJ1-2; possibly TRBD1 for D (6 bases). Trimming stripped 2 bases from V and 4 bases from J, with 14 bases between. The CDR3 extends over 15 amino acids. Germline CDR1 and CDR2: MDHEN and SYDVKM. The CDR3 nucleotides read TGTGCCAGCAGTTTAGGGGACAACTCCGGCTATGGCTACACCTTC. Protein product: CASSLGDNSGYGYTF.

This chain connects TRBV5-5 to TRBJ2-2; 7 positions agree with TRBD1. Germline CDR1 is SGHKS and CDR2 is YYEKEE (reference sequence). The CDR3 contains 15 residues. After removal of 0 bases from V and 7 bases from J, the junction contained 6 bases not matched to a gene. This CDR3 is CASSLEGGRVGELFF. The CDR3, as DNA: TGTGCCAGCAGCTTGGAAGGGGGCAGAGTCGGGGAGCTGTTTTTT.

The chain employs TRBV28 and TRBJ1-2; D is undetermined. The CDR3 has 14 amino acids. CDR1 is MDHEN and CDR2 is SYDVKM in the germline V gene. The V gene lost 4 bases and the J gene lost 4 bases, with 13 bases spanning the gap. CDR3 coding DNA: TGTGCCAGCAGTTCCCCCGGAAGGAGCTATGGCTACACCTTC. As protein: CASSSPGRSYGYTF.

This clone was recorded only once. The chain couples TRBV15 to TRBJ2-1; 7 bases line up with TRBD2. V was pared by 1 base and J by 3 bases, with 9 bases of the junction left unmatched. Germline V gene lookup returns CDR1 LNHNV and CDR2 YYDKDF (reference sequence). The CDR3 length is 17 residues. CDR3 coding DNA: TGTGCCACCAGCAGAGCCGGCGTAGCGGGCCTCTACAATGAGCAGTTCTTC. Its protein product is CATSRAGVAGLYNEQFF.

The chain recombines TRBV21-1 with TRBJ2-1; the DNA was not used to check the table's D call, TRBD2. TRBV21-1 is a documented pseudogene. The CDR3 is made up of 15 amino acids. CDR3 protein: CASSRLDGSYNEQFF. CDR3 DNA: TGTGCCAGCAGCCGGCTAGATGGTTCCTACAATGAGCAGTTCTTC.

This chain joins TRBV19 and TRBJ1-1, with D perhaps TRBD1 (6 bases). V dropped 3 bases and J dropped 1 base, with 15 bases sitting between them. CDR1 and CDR2 from the germline V gene are LNHDA and SQIVND (reference sequence). CDR3 size: 16 residues. The CDR3 DNA reads TGTGCCAGTAGTATCTTGCGGGGGCAGGGGAACACTGAAGCTTTCTTT. It yields the protein CASSILRGQGNTEAFF.

This clone appeared a single time. This chain links TRBV5-1 with TRBJ2-2; tentative D call: TRBD1 (5 bases). V was trimmed by 0 bases and J by 3 bases, leaving 9 bases between them. The CDR3 sequence is 15 residues long. The germline V gene encodes CDR1 SGHRS and CDR2 YFSETQ. The DNA for the CDR3 is TGCGCCAGCAGCTTGGATCAGGGTCACACCGGGGAGCTGTTTTTT. This gives the protein CASSLDQGHTGELFF.

The rearrangement joins TRBV28 to TRBJ1-5, with 9 bases identical to TRBD1. J lost 2 bases, V lost 8 bases, and 16 bases had no gene match. Looked up from germline, CDR1 is MDHEN and CDR2 is SYDVKM. CDR3 size: 18 residues. In nucleotides, the CDR3 is TGTGCCAGCGAGTTTAGGGACAGGGTCCGTCGTGGCAATCAGCCCCAGCATTTT. It is translated as CASEFRDRVRRGNQPQHF.

CDR3: CASSASHLVGTDTQYF. The CDR3 region has the DNA TGTGCCAGCAGTGCCTCACATTTGGTTGGCACAGATACGCAGTATTTT. The chain uses TRBV6-1 and TRBJ2-3; D is uncertain. The CDR3 sequence is 16 residues long. The germline CDR1 and CDR2 sequences are MNHNS and SASEGT. V dropped 4 bases and J dropped 1 base, with 15 bases sitting between them.

The chain is built from TRBV7-9 and TRBJ1-2, with TRBD1 matching over 7 bases. With 5 bases clipped from V and 8 bases from J, the junction kept 8 bases outside the gene matches. This CDR3 spans 13 amino acids. Germline V gene lookup returns CDR1 SEHNR and CDR2 FQNEAQ (reference sequence). CDR3 sequence (DNA): TGTGCCAGCAGCCTAGACAGGGAAGGAGGCTACACCTTC. It codes for CASSLDREGGYTF.